The clone carrying this T cell receptor beta chain has a count of ten or more. Its target is not known. Trimming cost V 2 bases and J 0 bases, with 13 bases left between them. Germline V CDR1 and CDR2: SGHVS, FQNEAQ. This CDR3 is 17 amino acids long. Arm-PCR of CDR3 regions with iRepertoire HTBI primers generated TCR beta libraries. Via MiXCR, TCRdb re-called the multiplex PCR reads, giving one row per CDR3 protein. Of about 450,000 distinct CDR3 sequences listed, around 15% were seen once; the top ten hold around a sixth. This specimen belongs to a study of regulatory T cells in long-lasting Graves disease. Study-level findings and limits: Newly diagnosed patients shared about a thousand public clonotypes; persistent patients shared 2,500 to 3,000.

Time point noted: newly diagnosed GD, antithyroid drugs for less than 3 months. RNA isolated from PBMCs was used to make the TCR library. These data also featured in a second study, about T cells in Graves' hyperthyroidism and ophthalmopathy. That source notes: The diagnostic basis comprised clinical symptoms, serum thyroxine and TRAb, thyroid ultrasound and orbital computed tomography. Most expanded thyroid clonotypes above 0.001 recurred in blood. Patients with ophthalmopathy were separated from those with stable hyperthyroidism by a 13 V-J model.

This clonotype was sampled from a woman between 45 and 65 years old with Graves disease. The source material was peripheral blood mononuclear cells (PBMCs), sampled at new diagnosis, from a patient treated with antithyroid drugs. The chain is built from TRBV7-8 and TRBJ2-2, with a possible D match to TRBD2 (6 bases). The CDR3 sequence is CASSLPQGLPNTGELFF. The CDR3 DNA is TGTGCCAGCAGCTTACCCCAGGGACTTCCGAACACCGGGGAGCTGTTTTTT.